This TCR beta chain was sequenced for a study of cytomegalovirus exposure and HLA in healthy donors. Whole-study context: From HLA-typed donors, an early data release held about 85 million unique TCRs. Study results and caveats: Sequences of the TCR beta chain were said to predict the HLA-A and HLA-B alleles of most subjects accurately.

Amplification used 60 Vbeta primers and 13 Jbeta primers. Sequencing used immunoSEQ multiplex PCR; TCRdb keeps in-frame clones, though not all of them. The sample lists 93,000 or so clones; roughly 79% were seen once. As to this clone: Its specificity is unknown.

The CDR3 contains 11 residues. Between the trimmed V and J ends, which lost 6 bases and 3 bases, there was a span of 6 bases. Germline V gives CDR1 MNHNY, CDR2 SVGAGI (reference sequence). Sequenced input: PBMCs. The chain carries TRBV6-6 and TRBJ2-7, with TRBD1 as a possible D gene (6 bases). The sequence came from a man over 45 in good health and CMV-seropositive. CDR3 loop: CASSRGYEQYF. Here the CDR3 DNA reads TGTGCCAGCAGCAGGGGCTACGAGCAGTACTTC.